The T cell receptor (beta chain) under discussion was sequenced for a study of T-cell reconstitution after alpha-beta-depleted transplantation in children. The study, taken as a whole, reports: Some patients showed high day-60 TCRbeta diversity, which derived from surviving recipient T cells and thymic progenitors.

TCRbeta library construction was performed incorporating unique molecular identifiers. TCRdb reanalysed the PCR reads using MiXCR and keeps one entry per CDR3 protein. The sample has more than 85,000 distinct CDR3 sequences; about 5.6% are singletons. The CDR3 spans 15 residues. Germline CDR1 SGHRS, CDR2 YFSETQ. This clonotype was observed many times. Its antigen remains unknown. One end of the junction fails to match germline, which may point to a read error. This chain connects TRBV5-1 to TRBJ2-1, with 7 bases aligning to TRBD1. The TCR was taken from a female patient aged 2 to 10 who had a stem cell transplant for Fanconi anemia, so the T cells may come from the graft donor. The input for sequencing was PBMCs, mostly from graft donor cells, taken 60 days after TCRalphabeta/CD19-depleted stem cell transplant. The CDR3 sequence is CASSLRQGSYNEQFF. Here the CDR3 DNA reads TGTGCCAGCAGCTTAAGACAGGGTTCCTACAATGAGCAGTTCTTC.